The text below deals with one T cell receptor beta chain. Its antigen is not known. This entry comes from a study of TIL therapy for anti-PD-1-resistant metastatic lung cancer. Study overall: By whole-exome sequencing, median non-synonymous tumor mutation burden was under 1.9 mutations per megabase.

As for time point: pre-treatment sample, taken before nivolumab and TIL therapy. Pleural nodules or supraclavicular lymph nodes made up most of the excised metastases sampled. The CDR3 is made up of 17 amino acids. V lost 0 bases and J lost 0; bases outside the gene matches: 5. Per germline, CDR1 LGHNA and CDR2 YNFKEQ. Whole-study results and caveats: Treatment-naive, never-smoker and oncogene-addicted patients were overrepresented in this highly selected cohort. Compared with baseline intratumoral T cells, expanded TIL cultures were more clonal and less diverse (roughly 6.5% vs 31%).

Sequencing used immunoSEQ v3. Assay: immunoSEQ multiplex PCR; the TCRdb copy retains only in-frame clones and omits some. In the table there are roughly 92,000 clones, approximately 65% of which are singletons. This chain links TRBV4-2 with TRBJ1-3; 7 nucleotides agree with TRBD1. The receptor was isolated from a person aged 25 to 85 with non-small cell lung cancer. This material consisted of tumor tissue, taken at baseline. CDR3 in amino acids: CASSQEGQQSSGNTIYF. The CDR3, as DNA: TGTGCCAGCAGCCAAGAGGGACAGCAGAGCTCTGGAAACACCATATATTTT.